This T cell receptor beta chain emerged from a study of T cell responses to AZD1222 COVID-19 vaccine. A note on this clone: Its target is not known.

Study findings and constraints: With two AZD1222 doses given, Spike-specific TCR breadth and depth both rose.

Libraries were prepared by immunoSEQ multiplex PCR; TCRdb keeps only in-frame clonotypes and omits some of them. Here the sample spans 150,000 or so clones, about 92% being singletons. The material sequenced was peripheral blood, taken 28 days after the second AZD1222 dose. This clonotype was sampled from an adult who received the AZD1222 COVID-19 vaccine.

The DNA of the CDR3 is TGTGCCAGCAGTTACTCGATCGGACAGGGTAATGAAAAACTGTTTTTT. It encodes CASSYSIGQGNEKLFF. The chain links TRBV6-5 to TRBJ1-4, with TRBD1 identical over 8 bases. CDR3 length: 16 amino acids. V lost 0 bases and J lost 4; bases outside the gene matches: 4. Germline V lookup: CDR1 MNHEY, CDR2 SVGAGI.